This T cell receptor (beta chain) stems from a study of vaccination and CD4 T cells after COVID-19. The overall study: Treatment of control cultures consisted of a CEFX pool, an HIV-1 Nef pool, or no peptide.

The CDR3 loop spans 16 amino acids. The ends were cut back, 1 base at V and 4 bases at J, with 17 bases in the middle. Specified treatment: roughly ten-day PBMC culture with coronavirus spike peptide pools or control peptides (ViraFEST assay). Each of days 3 and 7 saw half the medium replaced by fresh IL-2 medium. An Oncomine TCR Beta short-read assay was used to sequence the DNA from cultured CD4+ T cells. The authors extracted genomic DNA from cultured CD4+ T cells. TCRdb re-analysed the PCR reads in MiXCR, keeping a single row per CDR3 protein. The sample consists of some 9,300 distinct CDR3 sequences, roughly 50% of them appearing once. Points on this clonotype: What it recognizes is unknown.

This chain joins TRBV12-3 or TRBV12-4 and TRBJ2-7, with D unresolved. The TCR sequence derives from a human donor who had recovered from COVID-19. The sequenced sample consisted of CD4+ T cells from blood, cultured in vitro. The CDR3: CASSLGAWTANYEQYF. DNA of the CDR3: TGTGCCAGCAGTTTAGGGGCTTGGACGGCTAATTACGAGCAGTACTTC.